One and the same sample provided the 28 T cell receptor beta chains below, sequenced in a study of blood T cell repertoires in COVID-19. The protocol was immunoSEQ multiplex PCR, while the TCRdb copy is restricted to in-frame clones and leaves out a portion. This table has roughly 270,000 clones, about 85% appearing once. The specimen sequenced was PBMCs or T cells enriched from blood (not recorded which). These TCRs come from a woman aged 50 to 60 who had recovered from COVID-19.

This rearrangement joins TRBV19 to TRBJ1-5, with 9 bases matching TRBD1. CDR1 and CDR2 from the germline V gene are LNHDA and SQIVND (reference sequence). The CDR3 is made up of 18 amino acids. Germline trimming cut 5 bases from V and 1 base from J; bases unmatched to any gene: 12. CDR3 nucleotides: TGTGCCAGTAGTGTCCGGGACAGGGCGCTTATGAGCAATCAGCCCCAGCATTTT. It specifies CASSVRDRALMSNQPQHF.

This chain connects TRBV5-6 to TRBJ2-7; D possibly corresponds to TRBD2 (6 bases). The V gene lost 4 bases and the J gene lost 0 bases, with 14 bases spanning the gap. This CDR3 is built from 15 residues. Looked up from germline, CDR1 is SGHDT and CDR2 is YYEEEE. Here the CDR3 DNA reads TGTGCCAGCAGCCCGGGACTCATGAGCTCCTACGAGCAGTACTTC. Translation gives CASSPGLMSSYEQYF.

In its sample, this clone was seen once. The DNA for the CDR3 is TGCGCCAGCAGCACAGGACAGGGGGCGAAAACTGAAGCTTTCTTT. Translated: CASSTGQGAKTEAFF. The chain joins TRBV5-1 to TRBJ1-1; 11 positions agree with TRBD1. The V gene's germline CDR1 is SGHRS and CDR2 YFSETQ. With V trimmed by 4 bases and J by 5 bases, 7 bases remained unmatched. This CDR3 has 15 amino acids.

In nucleotides, the CDR3 is TGTGCCAGCAGCTGGACAGGGGGAGACACCGGGGAGCTGTTTTTT. It is translated as CASSWTGGDTGELFF. The rearrangement joins TRBV7-6 to TRBJ2-2; 10 nucleotides align to TRBD1. The V and J ends lost 4 bases and 3 bases, in that order; junction bases with no gene match: 2. The CDR3 extends over 15 amino acids. In germline, CDR1 is SGHVS, CDR2 FNYEAQ.

The chain has TRBV5-6 and TRBJ1-1; the match to TRBD1 covers 7 bases. The ends lost 6 bases at V and 5 bases at J; junction bases unmatched: 13. This CDR3 is built from 15 residues. Germline CDR1 reads SGHDT; CDR2 reads YYEEEE. The CDR3 coding sequence is TGTGCCAGCACAGTGTTGACAGGGTTTTGGACTGAAGCTTTCTTT. Translation: CASTVLTGFWTEAFF.

The rearrangement links TRBV20-1 to TRBJ2-7; a weak D match, TRBD1 (6 bases). The CDR3 contains 15 residues. The V gene's germline CDR1 is DFQATT and CDR2 SNEGSKA (reference sequence). Trimming pared 3 bases from V and 6 bases from J, leaving 21 bases between. The CDR3 bases are TGCAGTGCTAGTAGGGAGAGGGGATACAGGGCCGAGCAGTACTTC. Translation gives CSASRERGYRAEQYF.

This clone was recorded many times. The chain recombines TRBV5-4 with TRBJ2-7; D is uncertain. Germline assignment: CDR1 SGHNT and CDR2 YYREEE (reference sequence). This CDR3 region has 15 residues. Trimming cost V 0 bases and J 6 bases, with 16 bases left between them. CDR3 in DNA: TGTGCCAGCAGCTTGGCCTCAGCTGCAGACTCCGAGCAGTACTTC. Amino acids: CASSLASAADSEQYF.

The sample holds one count of this clone. The rearrangement uses TRBV5-1 and TRBJ2-3; 7 nucleotides line up with TRBD2. Germline CDR1 reads SGHRS; CDR2 reads YFSETQ. The V segment lost 6 bases and the J segment 3 bases; nucleotides outside the gene matches: 10. The CDR3 sequence is 15 residues long. The CDR3 protein is CASKVGGGPTDTQYF. The CDR3 DNA reads as TGCGCCAGCAAGGTGGGGGGAGGGCCGACAGATACGCAGTATTTT.

V and J are TRBV2 and TRBJ2-5; D may be TRBD2 (6 bases). V lost 1 base and J lost 3, with 18 bases in between. Per germline, CDR1 SNHLY and CDR2 FYNNEI. This CDR3 is 17 amino acids long. This chain's CDR3 is CASSEDMGGKVEETQYF. The CDR3 DNA reads as TGTGCCAGCAGTGAAGATATGGGGGGTAAGGTGGAAGAGACCCAGTACTTC.

This clone was found a few times. The chain joins TRBV7-9 to TRBJ2-1; 7 bases map to TRBD2. Germline V gene lookup returns CDR1 SEHNR and CDR2 FQNEAQ (reference sequence). Losses at the gene ends were 5 bases for V and 4 bases for J; bases not matched to a gene: 11. This CDR3 contains 16 residues. CDR3 in DNA: TGTGCCAGCAGCCCCCCCAGGGCTAGCGGATACAATGAGCAGTTCTTC. Its protein product is CASSPPRASGYNEQFF.

This rearrangement joins TRBV5-8 to TRBJ1-5, with D uncertain. V lost 4 bases and J 11 bases, leaving 25 bases between the germline ends. Germline CDR1 and CDR2: SGHTS and YDEGEE. The CDR3 is 16 residues long. The CDR3 sequence is CASSPYTRYRNEAQHF. CDR3 sequence (DNA): TGTGCCAGCAGCCCCTATACGCGGTATAGAAACGAGGCCCAGCATTTT.

The chain recombines TRBV7-6 with TRBJ1-2; 9 nucleotides align to TRBD1. CDR1 and CDR2 (germline): SGHVS, FNYEAQ. This CDR3 is built from 15 residues. V shed 5 bases, J shed 5 bases, and the junction held 9 bases outside the gene matches. The CDR3 loop reads CASSLGQGIEYGYTF. The CDR3 DNA sequence: TGTGCCAGCAGCCTAGGACAGGGGATAGAGTATGGCTACACCTTC.

The chain is built from TRBV7-2 and TRBJ2-5, with D perhaps TRBD1 (7 bases). Trimming removed 5 bases at V and 0 bases at J, with 16 bases between. Looked up from germline, CDR1 is SGHTA and CDR2 is FQGNSA. The CDR3 has 16 amino acids. CDR3 nucleotide sequence: TGTGCCAGCAGCCAGGGGGGTTTAACGTACCAAGAGACCCAGTACTTC. Translated: CASSQGGLTYQETQYF.

The chain recombines TRBV13 with TRBJ1-2; tentative D call: TRBD1 (6 bases). The germline V gene encodes CDR1 PRHDT and CDR2 FYEKMQ (reference sequence). The ends were cut back, 2 bases at V and 4 bases at J, with 14 bases in the middle. This CDR3 comprises 15 residues. The CDR3 here is CASSLTIRGSYGYTF. The CDR3 bases are TGTGCCAGCAGCTTAACGATCAGGGGAAGCTATGGCTACACCTTC.

The chain employs TRBV21-1 and TRBJ2-2; the table's TRBD1 call for D was not verified on the DNA. TRBV21-1 is recorded as a pseudogene. The CDR3 runs 19 residues. CDR3 protein: CASTVPNTNSGVNTGELFF. The CDR3 DNA reads TGTGCCAGCACCGTCCCCAATACAAATTCAGGGGTGAACACCGGGGAGCTGTTTTTT.

The rearrangement uses TRBV5-5 and TRBJ2-1, with 13 nucleotides matching TRBD2. Germline V gene data show CDR1 as SGHKS and CDR2 as YYEKEE (reference sequence). The CDR3 is 16 residues long. Unmatched junction bases numbered 6, after V lost 4 bases and J lost 5 bases. The CDR3 reads CASSRLTSGGNNEQFF. The CDR3 DNA is TGTGCCAGCAGCCGTCTGACTAGCGGGGGGAACAATGAGCAGTTCTTC.

The CDR3 DNA reads as TGTGCCAGCAGCTTAGAAGTGACAGGGGGCTTCGACGAGCAGTACTTC. This gives the protein CASSLEVTGGFDEQYF. This chain connects TRBV7-2 to TRBJ2-7; 10 bases map to TRBD1. This CDR3 contains 16 residues. From germline, CDR1 is SGHTA and CDR2 FQGNSA. The V segment lost 1 base and the J segment 5 bases; nucleotides outside the gene matches: 8.

V is TRBV2 and J is TRBJ2-7, with 8 bases lining up with TRBD1. V shed 6 bases and J 3 bases; nucleotides not matched to a gene: 4. Looked up from germline, CDR1 is SNHLY and CDR2 is FYNNEI. There are 13 residues in the CDR3. CDR3 sequence: CASRGQGGYEQYF. In DNA form, the CDR3 reads TGTGCCAGCAGAGGACAGGGCGGCTACGAGCAGTACTTC.

This rearrangement joins TRBV10-3 to TRBJ1-6; D is ambiguous. The CDR3 has 16 amino acids. Germline values: CDR1 ENHRY, CDR2 SYGVKD. With 3 bases removed from V and 6 bases from J, the gap between germline ends came to 15 bases. The CDR3 here is CAISEVGGSTNSPLHF. The CDR3 bases are TGTGCCATCAGTGAAGTAGGAGGGTCTACTAATTCACCCCTCCACTTT.

The chain combines TRBV27 with TRBJ1-5; D is uncertain. The V end lost 5 bases, the J end lost 1 base, and 12 bases lay between the germline ends. Germline CDR1 reads MNHEY; CDR2 reads SMNVEV (reference sequence). This CDR3 is built from 15 residues. DNA of the CDR3: TGTGCCAGCAGTCTCTCCGGGGTAAGCAATCAGCCCCAGCATTTT. This translates into CASSLSGVSNQPQHF.

The genes are TRBV28 and TRBJ2-5, with TRBD1 matching over 9 bases. V was pared by 4 bases and J by 5 bases, with 8 bases of the junction left unmatched. The germline gives CDR1 MDHEN, CDR2 SYDVKM. CDR3 length equals 15 residues. The CDR3 protein is CASSSPGQGRETQYF. CDR3 nucleotides: TGTGCCAGCAGTTCCCCGGGACAGGGTAGGGAGACCCAGTACTTC.

This chain links TRBV27 with TRBJ2-3, with D perhaps TRBD1 (5 bases). The CDR3 consists of 13 residues. V was cut by 8 bases and J by 5 bases, with 14 bases left in between. Germline V gives CDR1 MNHEY, CDR2 SMNVEV (reference sequence). The CDR3 region is CASGDQGRDTQYF. The CDR3, as DNA: TGTGCCAGCGGAGACCAGGGTCGAGATACGCAGTATTTT.

This chain links TRBV6-7 with TRBJ2-1; 9 nucleotides match TRBD1. TRBV6-7 is identified as an open reading frame with a role that is uncertain. After removal of 2 bases from V and 7 bases from J, the junction contained 9 bases not matched to a gene. The CDR3 spans 16 residues. The CDR3 loop reads CASSYGRTGDPNEQFF. The CDR3 bases are TGTGCCAGCAGTTACGGCCGGACAGGGGACCCGAATGAGCAGTTCTTC.

V gene TRBV5-1 combines with J gene TRBJ1-2; 8 bases are a match to TRBD1. Trimming removed 0 bases from V and 2 bases from J; junction bases left unmatched: 0. The V gene's germline CDR1 is SGHRS and CDR2 YFSETQ. The CDR3 sequence is 14 residues long. DNA of the CDR3: TGCGCCAGCAGCTTGGGGGACAGGAACTATGGCTACACCTTC. Translated: CASSLGDRNYGYTF.

In DNA, the CDR3 is TGTGCCAGCAGTGAACATACCCAGGGGGAGGTTGAAAAACTGTTTTTT. It is translated as CASSEHTQGEVEKLFF. The chain carries TRBV25-1 and TRBJ1-4, with 7 positions matching TRBD1. This CDR3 region has 16 residues. CDR1 is MGHDK and CDR2 is SYGVNS in the germline V gene. With V trimmed by 2 bases and J by 7 bases, 10 bases remained unmatched.

The chain joins TRBV5-8 to TRBJ2-1; 9 nucleotides agree with TRBD1. Per germline, CDR1 SGHTS and CDR2 YDEGEE. The CDR3 extends over 13 amino acids. The V and J ends lost 1 base and 10 bases, in that order; junction bases with no gene match: 3. For the CDR3, the DNA is TGTGCCAGCAGCTTGCGGACAGGGGACGAGCAGTTCTTC. It translates to CASSLRTGDEQFF.

V gene TRBV5-1 combines with J gene TRBJ1-1; 8 bases fit TRBD1. In germline, CDR1 is SGHRS, CDR2 YFSETQ. The CDR3 runs 13 residues. V lost 7 bases to trimming and J lost 3 bases; unmatched junction nucleotides: 5. CDR3 in DNA: TGCGCCAGCCGCGCACAGGGGGACACTGAAGCTTTCTTT. This gives the protein CASRAQGDTEAFF.

The chain links TRBV18 to TRBJ1-2; 8 positions match TRBD1. The CDR3 sequence is 16 residues long. Germline lookup yields CDR1 KGHSH and CDR2 LQKENI. The V segment lost 2 bases and the J segment 6 bases; nucleotides outside the gene matches: 11. CDR3 nucleotide sequence: TGTGCCAGCTCACCAAATAGACAGGGGCAAGAGAATGGCTACACCTTC. It specifies CASSPNRQGQENGYTF.